A selection of T cell receptor beta chains follows, all from one sample in a study of blood T cells in healthy people across ages. TCRdb analysed the 5' RACE reads with MiXCR anew, one entry per CDR3 protein. This table holds roughly 560,000 distinct CDR3 sequences, nearly 25% found once. These same records also appear under a second study, on T cells of mothers and their children.

The sample consisted of blood. The source of these receptors is a boy between 10 and 17 years old in good health. CDR3s include the opening cysteine and the closing phenylalanine or tryptophan. The order of the fields is V gene, J gene, CDR3 protein.

v_gene: TRBV29-1
j_gene: -
CDR3aa: CSGGSGVEPGEQYF

v_gene: TRBV7-2
j_gene: TRBJ2-5
CDR3aa: CATQSPGEETQYF

v_gene: TRBV7-9
j_gene: TRBJ2-7
CDR3aa: CASSSTMGSSYEQYF

v_gene: TRBV28
j_gene: TRBJ1-3
CDR3aa: CASRGDGNSGNTIYF

v_gene: TRBV7-9
j_gene: TRBJ2-5
CDR3aa: CASRSTEETQYF

v_gene: TRBV9
j_gene: TRBJ2-3
CDR3aa: CASSVDGGASTDTQYF

v_gene: TRBV2
j_gene: TRBJ1-6
CDR3aa: CASSTGATRLLHF

v_gene: TRBV20-1
j_gene: -
CDR3aa: CSARGGQGVYNEQFF

v_gene: TRBV6-4
j_gene: TRBJ1-5
CDR3aa: CASSDLSSNQPQHF

v_gene: TRBV27
j_gene: -
CDR3aa: CASKNLQGFSYEQYF

v_gene: TRBV20-1
j_gene: TRBJ2-7
CDR3aa: CSAGGTSGVYEQYF

v_gene: TRBV12-1
j_gene: TRBJ1-1
CDR3aa: CASSFQGREAFF

v_gene: TRBV28
j_gene: TRBJ2-7
CDR3aa: CAGSFRGIKRGPREQYF

v_gene: TRBV6-5
j_gene: TRBJ2-2
CDR3aa: CATSYSRSLTGELFF

v_gene: TRBV6-5
j_gene: TRBJ2-4
CDR3aa: CASSYSTSGGGAKNIQYF

v_gene: TRBV28
j_gene: TRBJ2-7
CDR3aa: CASSFPTGTSSYEQYF

v_gene: TRBV4-1
j_gene: TRBJ2-7
CDR3aa: CASSQGQGPSYEQYF

v_gene: TRBV2
j_gene: TRBJ2-5
CDR3aa: CASSELGLVLGVQETQYF

v_gene: TRBV7-9
j_gene: TRBJ1-2
CDR3aa: CASSVRGLYDYTF

v_gene: TRBV5-1
j_gene: TRBJ2-2
CDR3aa: CASSKTGGTGELFF

v_gene: TRBV29-1
j_gene: TRBJ1-3
CDR3aa: CSAGGAGGAYGNTIYF

v_gene: TRBV20-1
j_gene: TRBJ1-2
CDR3aa: CSAFDRGENYGYTF

v_gene: TRBV6-2/TRBV6-3
j_gene: TRBJ1-2
CDR3aa: CASSYRGQGKGYTF

v_gene: TRBV5-1
j_gene: TRBJ2-5
CDR3aa: CASSPGRRETQYF

v_gene: TRBV20-1
j_gene: TRBJ2-3
CDR3aa: CSGKAGVSADTQYF

v_gene: TRBV20-1
j_gene: TRBJ2-5
CDR3aa: CSAPSPGGETQYF

v_gene: TRBV12-3/TRBV12-4
j_gene: TRBJ1-5
CDR3aa: CASSYSVAVNQPQHF

v_gene: TRBV28
j_gene: TRBJ2-1
CDR3aa: CASNFPPGTNYNEQFF

v_gene: TRBV7-9
j_gene: TRBJ2-3
CDR3aa: CASSPGGASDTQYF

v_gene: TRBV6-2/TRBV6-3
j_gene: TRBJ2-5
CDR3aa: CASSYEAGGPETQYF

v_gene: TRBV9
j_gene: TRBJ2-1
CDR3aa: CASSATSGRNEQFF

v_gene: TRBV14
j_gene: TRBJ2-7
CDR3aa: CASSQGGKGAEQYF

v_gene: TRBV4-1
j_gene: TRBJ2-7
CDR3aa: CASSQVLGGLAVYEQYF

v_gene: TRBV18
j_gene: TRBJ1-1
CDR3aa: CASSGRERIRTTEAFF

v_gene: TRBV6-6
j_gene: TRBJ2-3
CDR3aa: CASSSTGGGPDTQYF

v_gene: TRBV4-3
j_gene: TRBJ2-7
CDR3aa: CASSYGHLYEQYF

v_gene: TRBV20-1
j_gene: TRBJ2-1
CDR3aa: CSAQQSGSRRGNEQFF

v_gene: TRBV5-5
j_gene: TRBJ1-5
CDR3aa: CASSLAGQDSNQPQHF

v_gene: TRBV9
j_gene: TRBJ2-7
CDR3aa: CAGRGRNLAYEQYF

v_gene: TRBV28
j_gene: TRBJ2-3
CDR3aa: CASSLSSAGGSTDTQYF

v_gene: TRBV4-3
j_gene: TRBJ2-1
CDR3aa: CASSQDRTGLSYNEQFF

v_gene: TRBV9
j_gene: TRBJ2-7
CDR3aa: CASSVDLEGFYEQYF

v_gene: TRBV20-1
j_gene: TRBJ1-1
CDR3aa: CSAHRGMLELAFF